The 15 T cell receptor beta chains below all came from one sample that was sequenced in a study of low-dose radiotherapy and immunotherapy resistance in tumors (dated by TCRdb to between 2020 and 2023). To make first-strand cDNA, Superscript III was used along with a set of TRAV- and TRBV-specific primers so that both the TCRalpha and TCRbeta chains were covered. TCRs were amplified for around 20 PCR cycles with Phusion, using a constant-region primer paired with the adapter attached to the V primers. TCRdb redid the processing of the public reads, applying fastp at Q25 and MiXCR, and retained in-frame beta chains. Each entry merges the rows of one CDR3 protein and shows their most common DNA and genes. Here the sample has 9,700 or so distinct CDR3 sequences; around 75% occur a single time. The ten largest make up over 1.1% of the sample. The receptors were gathered from a human donor with advanced metastatic prostate, ovarian, gallbladder or colorectal cancer (not recorded which). This table probably holds off-target reads from a library built for another chain.

The J gene is TRBJ2-1, the V gene TRBV11-1; 7 bases line up with TRBD1. The CDR3 consists of 15 residues. Germline values: CDR1 SGHAT, CDR2 FQDESV (reference sequence). V trimming: 5 bases; J trimming: 0 bases; junction bases outside the gene matches: 4. The CDR3 loop reads CASSPRQGSYNEQFF. The CDR3 nucleotides read TGTGCCAGCAGCCCCAGACAGGGCTCCTACAATGAGCAGTTCTTC.

The V gene is TRBV4-3, the J gene TRBJ2-2; no clear D gene. The V gene lost 4 bases and the J gene lost 4 bases, with 16 bases spanning the gap. The CDR3 has 16 residues. CDR1 LGHNA and CDR2 YSLEER come from the germline V gene. The CDR3 DNA follows: TGCGCCAGCAGCCTCGGGCACGGCAGCCCCACCGGGGAGCTGTTTTTT. It codes for CASSLGHGSPTGELFF.

The rearrangement joins TRBV4-2 to TRBJ2-1, with 13 bases that match TRBD2. Germline CDR1 reads LGHNA; CDR2 reads YNFKEQ. CDR3 length: 17 amino acids. Trimming removed 0 bases from V and 7 bases from J; junction bases left unmatched: 6. This CDR3 reads CASSQELAGGPLNEQFF. The CDR3 DNA sequence: TGTGCCAGCAGCCAAGAACTAGCGGGAGGGCCATTGAATGAGCAGTTCTTC.

The chain links TRBV10-3 to TRBJ1-1; TRBD1 might be the D (5 bases). This CDR3 spans 12 amino acids. Germline CDR1 is ENHRY and CDR2 is SYGVKD. The germline V and J ends were trimmed by 3 bases and 10 bases, with 12 bases remaining between them. CDR3 coding DNA: TGTGCCATCAGTGACGGTGGGAGGGGAGCTTTCTTT. Translated: CAISDGGRGAFF.

V and J are TRBV28 and TRBJ2-2; TRBD2 might be the D (6 bases). The CDR3 extends over 14 amino acids. Trimming shortened V by 7 bases and J by 7 bases, and 16 bases separated the two germline ends. The germline gives CDR1 MDHEN, CDR2 SYDVKM. For the CDR3, the DNA is TGTGCCAGCACCCGACCCGGGGGAGGCGGGGAGCTGTTTTTT. It yields the protein CASTRPGGGGELFF. Full variable domain (rest looked up from reference TRBV28 and TRBJ2-2): DVKVTQSSRYLVKRTGEKVFLECVQDMDHENMFWYRQDPGLGLRLIYFSYDVKMKEKGDIPEGYSVSREKKERFSLILESASTNQTSMYLCASTRPGGGGELFFGEGSRLTVL.

The chain uses TRBV3-1 and TRBJ2-1; 11 nucleotides match TRBD1. This CDR3 region has 16 residues. The V gene's germline CDR1 is LGHDT and CDR2 YNNKEL (reference sequence). The trim removed 4 bases at V and 4 bases at J, leaving 6 bases unmatched. Here the CDR3 DNA reads TGTGCCAGCAGCCCGAGGACAGGGGGCCCATACAATGAGCAGTTCTTC. Its protein product is CASSPRTGGPYNEQFF.

The chain uses TRBV28 and TRBJ2-7; D unresolved. V lost 6 bases and J lost 3, with 9 bases in between. In germline, CDR1 is MDHEN, CDR2 SYDVKM. The CDR3 covers 12 residues. The CDR3 loop reads CASRGRNYEQYF. Written as DNA, the CDR3 is TGTGCCAGCAGGGGCAGAAACTACGAGCAGTACTTC.

The gene calls are TRBV7-9 and TRBJ2-2; 8 bases map to TRBD2. The germline V gene has CDR1 SEHNR and CDR2 FQNEAQ (reference sequence). The CDR3 contains 16 residues. The V and J ends lost 4 bases and 1 base, in that order; junction bases with no gene match: 5. Written as DNA, the CDR3 is TGTGCCAGCAGCTATTCCGGGACTAGGAACACCGGGGAGCTGTTTTTT. It encodes CASSYSGTRNTGELFF.

V is TRBV4-3 and J is TRBJ1-1, with TRBD1 as a possible D gene (5 bases). The V and J ends lost 0 bases and 0 bases respectively, with 11 bases between them. The CDR3 spans 16 residues. Germline CDR1 reads LGHNA; CDR2 reads YSLEER. The CDR3 protein is CASSQDEGIMNTEAFF. As DNA, the CDR3 is TGCGCCAGCAGCCAAGATGAGGGGATCATGAACACTGAAGCTTTCTTT.

This chain joins TRBV10-3 and TRBJ2-2; D is undetermined. The germline V gene has CDR1 ENHRY and CDR2 SYGVKD. V shed 5 bases and J shed 1 base, with 8 bases lying between them. CDR3 size: 14 residues. The CDR3: CAISYSVNTGELFF. The CDR3 coding sequence is TGTGCCATCAGTTATTCGGTGAACACCGGGGAGCTGTTTTTT.

The genes are TRBV2 and TRBJ2-2, with D perhaps assigned TRBD1 or TRBD2 (5 bases each). The CDR3 covers 15 residues. V lost 5 bases to trimming and J lost 0 bases, with 10 bases between them. Germline V gene data show CDR1 as SNHLY and CDR2 as FYNNEI. CDR3 loop: CASSWDGANTGELFF. The CDR3 DNA is TGTGCCAGCAGTTGGGACGGCGCGAACACCGGGGAGCTGTTTTTT.

The rearrangement links TRBV19 to TRBJ2-2; D unclear. The CDR3 extends over 12 amino acids. Looked up from germline, CDR1 is LNHDA and CDR2 is SQIVND (reference sequence). The V gene lost 6 bases and the J gene lost 8 bases, with 10 bases spanning the gap. In DNA form, the CDR3 reads TGTGCCAGTAGGATTCCCACGGGGGAGCTGTTTTTT. Encoded protein: CASRIPTGELFF.

This chain uses TRBV26 with TRBJ2-7; TRBD2 is the table's D call and was not checked against the DNA. TRBV26 is a pseudogene. There are 15 residues in the CDR3. The CDR3 region is CASKKGLASWNEQYF. CDR3 DNA: TGTGCCAGCAAGAAAGGACTAGCGAGTTGGAACGAGCAGTACTTC.

This clonotype was found a few times. J is TRBJ2-2 and V is TRBV28; D possibly uses TRBD1 or TRBD2 (5 bases each). The germline V and J ends were trimmed by 8 bases and 0 bases, with 7 bases remaining between them. The germline CDR1 and CDR2 sequences are MDHEN and SYDVKM. The CDR3 consists of 13 residues. This chain's CDR3 is CASRGANTGELFF. CDR3 in DNA: TGTGCCAGCCGAGGGGCGAACACCGGGGAGCTGTTTTTT.

This clonotype appeared a few times. CDR3 bases: TGTGCCAGCAGCTTGGCTGCCGGGCCTAACTATGGCTACACCTTC. Translation: CASSLAAGPNYGYTF. The chain joins TRBV5-5 to TRBJ1-2, with D unresolved. The V gene lost 0 bases and the J gene lost 0 bases, with 9 bases spanning the gap. The CDR3 runs to 15 residues. CDR1 is SGHKS and CDR2 is YYEKEE in the germline V gene (reference sequence).